A selection of T cell receptor beta chains follows, all from one sample in a study of T-cell reconstitution after alpha-beta-depleted transplantation in children. Each CDR3 protein gets one entry after TCRdb re-called the PCR reads with MiXCR. The sample comprises 150,000 to 250,000 distinct CDR3 sequences, roughly 6.3% of which are singletons, and about 4.4% rests with the top ten. Sequencing used PBMCs, obtained before TCRalphabeta/CD19-depleted stem cell transplant. Every receptor here comes from a girl less than two years old with combined immunodeficiency, due to receive a stem cell transplant. The CDR3 runs from the conserved cysteine through the conserved F or W. Fields, in order: V gene, CDR3 protein.

TRBV7-7 | CASSPRGGSPLHF
TRBV27 | CASRAQGRVDTEAFF
TRBV20-1 | CSARRPNTDTQYF
TRBV28 | CASSGTGPRVIEQYF
TRBV7-6 | CASSLQSGDNEQFF
TRBV20-1 | CSAARDGTDTQYF
TRBV7-2 | CASSSGTSTGELFF
TRBV28 | CASSLGGGAAGEQYF
TRBV4-3 | CASSQVETGLSTIYF
TRBV15 | CATSSPRRYEQYF
TRBV5-5 | CASSLSGPQETQYF
TRBV20-1 | CSARSASGTGELFF
TRBV5-1 | CASSPRTGMGEQYF
TRBV7-2 | CASSSLATSSYEQYF
TRBV11-2 | CASSLWDSGNEQFF
TRBV6-1 | CASSRGHRGSYNEQFF
TRBV7-2 | CASSPPYLRVLNRNQETQYF
TRBV5-1 | CASSLARVEGTEAFF
TRBV7-8 | CASSGGRDLYNEQFF
TRBV7-8 | CASSLRGDRETQYF
TRBV12-3/TRBV12-4 | CASRPSGGSTDTQYF
TRBV6-1 | CASSPRPEVDEQYF
TRBV29-1 | CSVDDGPYNEQFF
TRBV4-3 | CASSQVNSFFNGYTF
TRBV7-2 | CASSLGSGPVLGYEQYF
TRBV5-6 | CASSLIAGRSGELFF
TRBV14 | CASSPPGRGDNEQFF
TRBV10-3 | CAANSGGRETQYF
TRBV2 | CASSVSGPMNTEAFF